The 26 T cell receptor beta chains below were found in one sample sequenced in a study of blood T cell repertoires in COVID-19. Generated by immunoSEQ multiplex PCR, the TCRdb table keeps only in-frame clones and is missing some. In the table there are some 190,000 clones, about 85% of which are singletons. Input material: peripheral blood. The origin of the receptors is a man of 80 years or more with COVID-19, enrolled during active disease.

J is TRBJ1-6 and V is TRBV7-6, with D maybe TRBD1 (5 bases). This CDR3 has 15 amino acids. Germline loops: CDR1 SGHVS, CDR2 FNYEAQ. Trimming took off 1 base at V and 7 bases at J, with 11 bases between the two ends. CDR3 sequence (DNA): TGTGCCAGCAGCTTAGTGGCGGGGGGGAATTCACCCCTCCACTTT. Translating gives CASSLVAGGNSPLHF.

The rearrangement links TRBV5-6 to TRBJ2-3; D gene uncertain. CDR1 SGHDT and CDR2 YYEEEE come from the germline V gene. This CDR3 comprises 16 residues. The V gene lost 0 bases and the J gene lost 1 base, with 12 bases spanning the gap. The CDR3 loop reads CASSLAGPTRTDTQYF. CDR3 nucleotide sequence: TGTGCCAGCAGCTTGGCGGGTCCCACTCGCACAGATACGCAGTATTTT.

The chain couples TRBV10-3 to TRBJ1-1; 9 bases are shared with TRBD1. V lost 8 bases to trimming and J lost 6 bases; unmatched junction nucleotides: 4. Germline V CDR1 and CDR2: ENHRY, SYGVKD. The CDR3 runs 12 residues. The CDR3 loop is CAIGQGLSEAFF. In nucleotides, the CDR3 is TGTGCCATCGGACAGGGGCTTTCTGAAGCTTTCTTT.

The V call is TRBV27, the J call TRBJ2-5; D call uncertain. Trimming took off 2 bases at V and 5 bases at J, with 9 bases between the two ends. CDR3 length equals 13 residues. Looked up from germline, CDR1 is MNHEY and CDR2 is SMNVEV (reference sequence). In nucleotides, the CDR3 is TGTGCCAGCAGTTTAATTGAGAATGAGACCCAGTACTTC. As protein: CASSLIENETQYF.

This clone was seen a handful of times. The chain uses TRBV6-5 and TRBJ1-2; possibly TRBD1 for D (6 bases). The CDR3 contains 14 residues. V was clipped by 5 bases and J by 0 bases, with 10 bases between them. Germline V CDR1 and CDR2: MNHEY, SVGAGI. CDR3 bases: TGTGCCAGCAGTATAGGACAGCCTAACTATGGCTACACCTTC. The encoded protein is CASSIGQPNYGYTF.

The chain employs TRBV25-1 and TRBJ2-7; tentative D call: TRBD2 (5 bases). With 11 bases removed from V and 1 base from J, the gap between germline ends came to 15 bases. From germline, CDR1 is MGHDK and CDR2 SYGVNS. The CDR3 totals 13 residues. The CDR3 DNA is TGTGCCCCCCAGAGGGCGGCTTCCTACGAGCAGTACTTC. Its translation is CAPQRAASYEQYF.

V and J are TRBV24-1 and TRBJ2-3; 7 nucleotides match TRBD1. CDR1 is KGHDR, CDR2 SFDVKD, per germline. The CDR3 length is 16 residues. V dropped 7 bases and J dropped 1; count of bases not matched to a gene: 10. The CDR3 DNA reads TGTGCCACCAGCTCAACAGGGGTTCTAGGCACAGATACGCAGTATTTT. Translating it yields CATSSTGVLGTDTQYF.

The chain couples TRBV5-6 to TRBJ1-6; D is unclear. In germline, CDR1 is SGHDT, CDR2 YYEEEE. This CDR3 spans 14 amino acids. The V end was cut by 0 bases, the J end by 7 bases, with 8 bases between. The CDR3 sequence: CASSLGRSNSPLHF. As DNA, the CDR3 is TGTGCCAGCAGCTTGGGCAGGTCAAATTCACCCCTCCACTTT.

The chain joins TRBV7-3 to TRBJ1-1, with TRBD1 matching 7 bases. The V gene's germline CDR1 is SGHTA and CDR2 FQGTGA. This CDR3 has 14 residues. V shed 3 bases and J 0 bases; nucleotides not matched to a gene: 1. The CDR3 is CASSFDRVNTEAFF. Written as DNA, the CDR3 is TGTGCCAGCAGCTTCGACAGGGTGAACACTGAAGCTTTCTTT.

The chain combines TRBV13 with TRBJ2-2; D gene uncertain. V lost 3 bases and J 0 bases, leaving 5 bases between the germline ends. This CDR3 has 14 amino acids. Germline V lookup: CDR1 PRHDT, CDR2 FYEKMQ (reference sequence). The CDR3 sequence is CASSFGANTGELFF. In DNA form, the CDR3 reads TGTGCCAGCAGCTTCGGAGCGAACACCGGGGAGCTGTTTTTT.

A remark on this clone: One end of the junction varies from germline; a read error may be responsible. This chain connects TRBV5-1 to TRBJ1-4; 7 positions match TRBD1. This CDR3 is built from 13 residues. Looked up from germline, CDR1 is SGHRS and CDR2 is YFSETQ. CDR3 amino acids: CASSGTDNGPRSF. DNA of the CDR3: TGCGCCAGCAGCGGGACAGACAACGGCCCGCGAAGCTTT.

This clone showed up just once. The V call is TRBV19, the J call TRBJ2-5; 9 bases line up with TRBD1. From germline, CDR1 is LNHDA and CDR2 SQIVND (reference sequence). This CDR3 region has 15 residues. V trimming: 1 base; J trimming: 2 bases; junction bases outside the gene matches: 2. The CDR3 DNA sequence: TGTGCCAGTAGTATAGGACAGGGGGGGCAAGAGACCCAGTACTTC. Translation: CASSIGQGGQETQYF.

The chain links TRBV10-2 to TRBJ1-2; TRBD1 matches at 7 bases. Germline V gene sequence: CDR1 WSHSY, CDR2 SAAADI. This CDR3 region has 14 residues. Germline trimming cut 0 bases from V and 7 bases from J; bases unmatched to any gene: 5. CDR3 amino acids: CASSESRQGLGYTF. Here the CDR3 DNA reads TGCGCCAGCAGTGAGTCAAGACAGGGCCTTGGCTACACCTTC.

This rearrangement joins TRBV29-1 to TRBJ1-2, with D possibly being TRBD1 (5 bases). The ends were cut back, 0 bases at V and 4 bases at J, with 21 bases in the middle. The CDR3 extends over 17 amino acids. Germline CDR1 and CDR2: SQVTM and ANQGSEA. This chain's CDR3 is CSVEDLAVPPGGYGYTF. CDR3 nucleotide sequence: TGCAGCGTTGAAGATCTGGCAGTTCCCCCCGGGGGCTATGGCTACACCTTC.

The chain links TRBV19 to TRBJ2-5; 11 nucleotides match TRBD2. The V gene's germline CDR1 is LNHDA and CDR2 SQIVND (reference sequence). The V gene end was trimmed by 3 bases and the J gene end by 2 bases; junction bases not matched to a gene: 5. This CDR3 region has 16 residues. Here the CDR3 reads CASSITSGGPQETQYF. The CDR3 coding sequence is TGTGCCAGTAGTATTACTAGCGGGGGACCTCAAGAGACCCAGTACTTC.

The V and J genes are TRBV11-3 and TRBJ2-1; perhaps TRBD1 as D (6 bases). The CDR3 has 14 residues. Trimming shortened V by 3 bases and J by 4 bases, and 10 bases separated the two germline ends. Germline CDR1 SGHNT, CDR2 YENEEA. CDR3 DNA sequence: TGTGCCAGCAGCTTTCGGACAGCATACAATGAGCAGTTCTTC. It specifies CASSFRTAYNEQFF.

This chain joins TRBV7-9 and TRBJ2-5; no reliable D call. The CDR3 is 11 residues long. Germline V gene lookup returns CDR1 SEHNR and CDR2 FQNEAQ (reference sequence). V lost 5 bases and J 5 bases, leaving 6 bases between the germline ends. In DNA form, the CDR3 reads TGTGCCAGCAGCCCACAGGAGACCCAGTACTTC. Encoded protein: CASSPQETQYF. The full variable domain, in which reference TRBV7-9 and TRBJ2-5 provide the parts outside the CDR3, is DTGVSQNPRHKITKRGQNVTFRCDPISEHNRLYWYRQTLGQGPEFLTYFQNEAQLEKSRLLSDRFSAERPKGSFSTLEIQRTEQGDSAMYLCASSPQETQYFGPGTRLLVL.

The chain has TRBV6-1 and TRBJ1-6; TRBD1 agrees at 10 bases. Germline V gives CDR1 MNHNS, CDR2 SASEGT. V lost 3 bases and J lost 14; bases outside the gene matches: 7. The CDR3 consists of 14 residues. CDR3: CASSDRDRGSTLHF. The CDR3 coding sequence is TGTGCCAGCAGTGACCGGGACAGGGGTTCCACCCTCCACTTT.

The gene calls are TRBV4-3 and TRBJ1-2; 7 bases are a match to TRBD1. The V gene end was trimmed by 3 bases and the J gene end by 1 base; junction bases not matched to a gene: 5. The CDR3 runs to 15 residues. Looked up from germline, CDR1 is LGHNA and CDR2 is YSLEER. CDR3 coding DNA: TGCGCCAGCAGCCAGAGGGACAGATTTAACTATGGCTACACCTTC. This encodes CASSQRDRFNYGYTF.

The chain is built from TRBV3-1 (or the pseudogene TRBV3-2) and TRBJ1-2; D ambiguous. This CDR3 comprises 14 residues. CDR1 is LGHDT, CDR2 YNNKEL, per germline (reference sequence). V shed 3 bases and J shed 7 bases, with 15 bases lying between them. Here the CDR3 reads CASSHQIGGRGYTF. CDR3 sequence (DNA): TGTGCCAGCAGCCACCAAATTGGAGGACGTGGCTACACCTTC.

To note about this clone: Relative to the germline gene, one junction end is altered; a read error may explain this. The chain employs TRBV4-3 and TRBJ2-6, with TRBD1 identical over 7 bases. This CDR3 is 18 amino acids long. CDR1 is LGHNA and CDR2 is YSLEER in the germline V gene. CDR3 residues: CTSSQDTRQGYGANVLTF. The CDR3 nucleotides read TGCACCAGCAGCCAAGATACGAGACAGGGTTACGGGGCCAACGTCCTGACTTTC.

This chain links TRBV9 with TRBJ2-5; 11 bases match TRBD1. The germline CDR1 and CDR2 sequences are SGDLS and YYNGEE. This CDR3 comprises 16 residues. J was trimmed by 1 base and V by 3 bases; bases with no gene match: 5. The CDR3, as DNA: TGTGCCAGCAGCGACGGGACAGGGGGGCTCCAAGAGACCCAGTACTTC. Translated, it gives CASSDGTGGLQETQYF.

V and J are TRBV7-9 and TRBJ2-3, with 8 bases identical to TRBD1. Germline values: CDR1 SEHNR, CDR2 FQNEAQ (reference sequence). This CDR3 is 17 amino acids long. With V trimmed by 1 base and J by 6 bases, 12 bases remained unmatched. DNA for the CDR3: TGTGCCAGCAGCTTAGATAGACAGGGGCCGGTAGGTGATACGCAGTATTTT. It encodes CASSLDRQGPVGDTQYF. Filled out from reference TRBV7-9 and TRBJ2-3, the complete variable domain reads DTGVSQNPRHKITKRGQNVTFRCDPISEHNRLYWYRQTLGQGPEFLTYFQNEAQLEKSRLLSDRFSAERPKGSFSTLEIQRTEQGDSAMYLCASSLDRQGPVGDTQYFGPGTRLTVL.

Here the CDR3 DNA reads TGCAGTGCTAGTCTGGACGGGGCAGCGGGAAAATTACCCCTCCACTTT. It specifies CSASLDGAAGKLPLHF. V is TRBV20-1 and J is TRBJ1-6, with a weak D call TRBD1 (5 bases). The length of the CDR3 is 16 residues. Germline V CDR1 and CDR2: DFQATT, SNEGSKA (reference sequence). V dropped 3 bases and J dropped 12 bases, with 24 bases sitting between them.

This clone came up once. The chain employs TRBV5-1 and TRBJ1-1; D perhaps matches TRBD1 (6 bases). V was cut by 0 bases and J by 5 bases, with 11 bases left in between. CDR1 is SGHRS and CDR2 is YFSETQ in the germline V gene. The CDR3 sequence is 14 residues long. CDR3 in DNA: TGCGCCAGCAGCTTGGACAGGGTCGAAACTGAAGCTTTCTTT. This translates into CASSLDRVETEAFF. The complete variable domain, with remaining parts taken from reference TRBV5-1 and TRBJ1-1, reads KAGVTQTPRYLIKTRGQQVTLSCSPISGHRSVSWYQQTPGQGLQFLFEYFSETQRNKGNFPGRFSGRQFSNSRSEMNVSTLELGDSALYLCASSLDRVETEAFFGQGTRLTVV.

This sequence joins TRBV6-5 and TRBJ2-1; 9 bases map to TRBD2. CDR3 length equals 13 residues. With 7 bases clipped from V and 9 bases from J, the junction kept 7 bases outside the gene matches. Germline V gene sequence: CDR1 MNHEY, CDR2 SVGAGI. Here the CDR3 reads CASIHAGGSEQFF. The CDR3 region has the DNA TGTGCCAGCATCCACGCGGGGGGGAGTGAGCAGTTCTTC.